Below, one T cell receptor beta chain is given with its context. The antigen this receptor binds is unknown. Base qualities are not at hand, and no much larger clone is one base apart. This record comes from a study of shared clonotypes between healthy human individuals (dated by TCRdb to about 2020). Context from the whole study: A couple of women and three men aged 18 to 49 years were included in the cohort. To increase sequencing depth and limit assay-specific biases, TCR repertoire library preparation and sequencing were carried out by different laboratories using diverse techniques. Each donor's leukapheresis produced roughly between roughly 0.9 and 9 billion PBMCs. To estimate repertoire size and how much clonotypes are shared between individuals, the study performed deep sequencing of blood TCR repertoires from five healthy adults. For each donor, three plates each were used for CD4 naive and CD4 memory, two plates were used for CD8 naive, and one plate was used for CD8 memory.

Overall results and qualifications from the work: The small number of donors limited the genetic and exposure-history diversity represented. Rarefaction of sorted-subset datasets indicated incomplete sequencing despite the large sequencing depth. Sampling was limited to blood, and TCR repertoires in tissue likely differ from TCR repertoires in blood. Based on pairwise subsampling, the degree of clonotype sharing among donors was expected to be affected by sequencing depth. Sharing across a few donors was observed for around 4.8% of naive CD4, 3.5% of naive CD8, 2% to 2.5% of memory CD4, and around 0.4% of memory CD8 clonotypes. Clonotypes shared by all four sorted-subset donors showed higher generation probabilities than non-shared clonotypes. Naive subsets generally had larger estimated clonotype richness than memory subsets.

V is trimmed back by 4 bases and J by 0 bases, and the junction contains 14 bases that no gene match accounts for. The germline V gene sets CDR1 to SGDLS and CDR2 to YYNGEE. The CDR3 numbers 18 residues from cysteine through phenylalanine. Of all the DNA, just the CDR3 is kept, 54 bases in frame from base 1. Using the deep immunoSEQ assay, multiplex PCR amplified TCR CDR3 regions from genomic DNA. Extracted genomic DNA from each cell subset was spread evenly across all wells of several immunoSEQ 96-well plates, with each plate serving as a replicate. For sorted subsets, each replicate PCR was loaded with 200 to 250 ng genomic DNA, equivalent to 30,000 to 35,000 T cell genomes. Purified libraries were quantified with a Qubit 3.0 fluorometer, sized on a Bioanalyzer 2100, and re-quantified with the KAPA Library Quantification kit. Every immunoSEQ 96-well plate was sequenced on a separate single-read 150-cycle Illumina NextSeq 550 flow cell. Concerning the study's data processing: Because the immunoSEQ output held only junctional sequences and lacked quality scores, the filtering could not match the filtering applied to full-length reads. Sequences were annotated with PyIR, a Python wrapper for IgBLAST v1.9, and V/J genes and CDR3 were assigned using IMGT germline references. Any read was removed if the V/J assignment was weak (E-value above 1e-6), the CDR3 was missing, or the read contained stop codons, out-of-frame junctions, or ambiguous translated residues. V3J clonotypes were defined by identical inferred V gene, J gene, and CDR3 amino acid sequence. Percentage overlap between repertoires was calculated by dividing the number of shared unique clonotypes by the size of the smaller repertoire. Three approaches were used to assess repertoire richness: RTK rarefaction, the Chao1 estimator, and Recon v2.1 estimates of unobserved clonotypes. For all TCRbeta clonotypes obtained by the gDNA method from several donors, generation probabilities were computed with OLGA. What TCRdb holds here is the immuneACCESS table cut down to in-frame rearrangements. Part of the clones is not present; checked against another copy, under half of the missing clones reflect an unresolved V gene, and the others are unexplained. V and J calls and clone size are those listed in that table; D and trimming were worked out from the DNA. The sample includes under 1,100,000 clones, with 65% to 80% observed a single time. The ten largest clones take up approximately 1.5% of the sample.

Donors were healthy HIV-negative adults with no recently reported acute infections or vaccinations. Every donor was a Caucasian adult residing in Nashville, Tennessee, USA. Magnetic negative selection was used to enrich CD4+ T cells, after which naive cells were positively selected on CD45RA and the negative fraction became the memory subset. Blood was collected by leukapheresis, and PBMCs were isolated by Ficoll-Histopaque density gradient centrifugation and then cryopreserved in liquid nitrogen vapor phase. Purity and quantity of every magnetically sorted T cell population were checked by analytical flow cytometry. Genomic DNA was isolated from each sorted fraction and quantified by UV absorbance on a Nanodrop 2000c.

The chain is encoded by TRBV9 joined to TRBJ2-3, with TRBD2 identical over 7 junction bases. This clonotype was obtained from a young man in good health. Material for sequencing was memory CD4+ T cells sorted from blood. In light of the paper, this sample's cell subset or site label describes: CD45RA-negative fraction. CDR3 protein: CASSTEASGVTSTDTQYF. The DNA reads as follows: TGTGCCAGCAGCACGGAGGCTAGCGGAGTTACTAGCACAGATACGCAGTATTTT. When the CDR3 is completed using the reference TRBV9 and TRBJ2-3 genes on either side, the full variable domain is DSGVTQTPKHLITATGQRVTLRCSPRSGDLSVYWYQQSLDQGLQFLIQYYNGEERAKGNILERFSAQQFPDLHSELNLSSLELGDSALYFCASSTEASGVTSTDTQYFGPGTRLTVL.